This T cell receptor beta chain was observed in a study of vaccination and CD4 T cells after COVID-19. Study-wide context: There were six male and four female convalescents, and two of them were Hispanic. Study results and limitations: Convalescent patients displayed a median roughly 90% of reactive clones emerging only post-vaccination.

This sample's treatment: approximately 9-day PBMC culture with coronavirus spike peptide pools or control peptides (ViraFEST assay). About 1.8 million PBMCs per well were cultured with about 10 IU/ml IL-2 and approximately 10 ug/ml peptide pools. The germline CDR1 and CDR2 sequences are MNHEY and SMNVEV (reference sequence). The CDR3 totals 17 residues. J gave up 4 bases and V 2 bases, and 5 bases lay outside the gene matches. There are a few counts of this clonotype. The antigen is not known. Sequencing of the DNA from cultured CD4+ T cells was carried out with the Oncomine TCR Beta short-read assay. TCRdb itself ran the PCR reads through MiXCR, one entry per CDR3 protein. Found here are more than 15,000 distinct CDR3 sequences, around 30% of them singletons; the top ten hold roughly 14%.

The sequence was obtained from a human donor with COVID-19. The chain combines TRBV27 with TRBJ2-2; 12 positions agree with TRBD1. The specimen was cultured CD4+ T cells from blood. The CDR3 nucleotides are TGTGCCAGCAGTTTACGGGACAGGGGGCAGAGCACCGGGGAGCTGTTTTTT. Translated: CASSLRDRGQSTGELFF.